Listed here are 32 T cell receptor beta chains from one sample, sequenced in a study of beta chain features in type 1 diabetes (dated by TCRdb to 2017 to 2018). The investigation overall reported the following: Type 1 diabetes patients showed a moderate but significant shortening of TCRB CDR3 length in all four CD4+ subsets.

Their cognate antigens are unknown. Libraries were constructed by the immunoSEQ multiplex PCR assay. The entire isolated RNA was reverse transcribed using the High Capacity cDNA Reverse Transcription Kit, and thus expressed TCRB transcripts were sequenced. Held by TCRdb, this immuneACCESS table contains in-frame sequences only and omits some clones. Under half of the omission traces to an unresolved V gene where checked; the cause of the rest is unknown. A total of hundreds of thousands of clones appear in this sample, around an eighth of them only once. The ten top clones hold 0.035% to 0.04% of the sample. What was sequenced was naive CD4+ T cells from blood. The sample's cell subset or site, from its label and the paper: true naive CD4+ T cells. The receptors derive from a man aged 18-30 years with type 1 diabetes.

J is TRBJ2-2 and V is TRBV14, with 7 positions matching TRBD1. This CDR3 region has 17 residues. V trimming: 2 bases; J trimming: 2 bases; junction bases outside the gene matches: 8. CDR1 SGHDN and CDR2 FVKESK come from the germline V gene. The CDR3 loop reads CASSQNRDSLNTGELFF. As DNA, the CDR3 is TGTGCCAGCAGCCAAAACCGGGACAGCCTAAACACCGGGGAGCTGTTTTTT. The full variable domain, completed using reference TRBV14 and TRBJ2-2, is EAGVTQFPSHSVIEKGQTVTLRCDPISGHDNLYWYRRVMGKEIKFLLHFVKESKQDESGMPNNRFLAERTGGTYSTLKVQPAELEDSGVYFCASSQNRDSLNTGELFFGEGSRLTVL.

This clone came up once. The chain links TRBV30 to TRBJ1-2; D is ambiguous. With 8 bases removed from V and 5 bases from J, the gap between germline ends came to 12 bases. There are 11 residues in the CDR3. Looked up from germline, CDR1 is GTSNPN and CDR2 is SVGIG (reference sequence). In nucleotides, the CDR3 is TGTGCCCGCGGACGGGGATATGGCTACACCTTC. Its protein is CARGRGYGYTF. The whole variable domain, remainder taken from reference TRBV30 and TRBJ1-2, is SQTIHQWPATLVQPVGSPLSLECTVEGTSNPNLYWYRQAAGRGLQLLFYSVGIGQISSEVPQNLSASRPQDRQFILSSKKLLLSDSGFYLCARGRGYGYTFGSGTRLTVV.

This chain links TRBV29-1 with TRBJ2-1; 8 bases are shared with TRBD2. CDR3 length equals 12 residues. Trimming took 3 bases from V and 8 from J; bases not matched to a gene: 3. Germline V CDR1 and CDR2: SQVTM, ANQGSEA. CDR3 loop: CSVEAAGDEQFF. CDR3 nucleotide sequence: TGCAGCGTTGAGGCAGCGGGAGATGAGCAGTTCTTC.

The sample holds a few counts of this clone. CDR3 region: CASSVRGESGSYEQYF. The CDR3, as DNA: TGTGCCAGCAGCGTTCGCGGGGAAAGTGGCTCCTACGAGCAGTACTTC. This sequence joins TRBV9 and TRBJ2-7; D is perhaps TRBD2 (6 bases). The germline CDR1 and CDR2 sequences are SGDLS and YYNGEE. The CDR3 loop spans 16 amino acids. V gave up 2 bases and J gave up 0 bases, with 15 bases separating them.

This chain uses TRBV7-2 with TRBJ2-7, with 7 bases lining up with TRBD1. Germline lookup yields CDR1 SGHTA and CDR2 FQGNSA. This CDR3 is 14 amino acids long. The ends lost 5 bases at V and 0 bases at J; junction bases unmatched: 4. CDR3 in amino acids: CASSDRDSSYEQYF. CDR3 DNA sequence: TGTGCCAGCAGCGACCGGGACAGCTCCTACGAGCAGTACTTC. Full variable domain (missing parts from reference TRBV7-2 and TRBJ2-7): GAGVSQSPSNKVTEKGKDVELRCDPISGHTALYWYRQSLGQGLEFLIYFQGNSAPDKSGLPSDRFSAERTGGSVSTLTIQRTQQEDSAVYLCASSDRDSSYEQYFGPGTRLTVT.

The chain couples TRBV5-1 to TRBJ2-5, with D hard to call. The CDR3 covers 14 residues. The V gene lost 1 base and the J gene lost 5 bases, with 12 bases spanning the gap. Germline loops: CDR1 SGHRS, CDR2 YFSETQ. The CDR3 is CASSLSERRETQYF. The DNA for the CDR3 is TGCGCCAGCAGCTTGTCCGAGCGTCGGGAGACCCAGTACTTC. The complete variable domain, with remaining parts taken from reference TRBV5-1 and TRBJ2-5, reads KAGVTQTPRYLIKTRGQQVTLSCSPISGHRSVSWYQQTPGQGLQFLFEYFSETQRNKGNFPGRFSGRQFSNSRSEMNVSTLELGDSALYLCASSLSERRETQYFGPGTRLLVL.

This clone was recorded a few times. V and J are TRBV30 and TRBJ1-5; no firm D call. CDR1 and CDR2 from the germline V gene are GTSNPN and SVGIG (reference sequence). The CDR3 loop spans 14 amino acids. The ends were cut back, 1 base at V and 4 bases at J, with 11 bases in the middle. The CDR3 DNA sequence: TGTGCCTGGAGTGGTGGTCACCCAAATCAGCCCCAGCATTTT. It encodes CAWSGGHPNQPQHF.

V and J are TRBV28 and TRBJ2-2; D is perhaps TRBD2 (5 bases). From germline, CDR1 is MDHEN and CDR2 SYDVKM. The CDR3 spans 12 residues. V was trimmed by 5 bases and J by 5 bases, leaving 6 bases between them. This CDR3 is CASSGRTGELFF. DNA of the CDR3: TGTGCCAGCAGTGGGAGAACCGGGGAGCTGTTTTTT. Full variable domain (missing parts from reference TRBV28 and TRBJ2-2): DVKVTQSSRYLVKRTGEKVFLECVQDMDHENMFWYRQDPGLGLRLIYFSYDVKMKEKGDIPEGYSVSREKKERFSLILESASTNQTSMYLCASSGRTGELFFGEGSRLTVL.

This clone was seen a few times. The chain carries TRBV9 and TRBJ2-7; 9 bases line up with TRBD2. This CDR3 region has 15 residues. The germline V gene has CDR1 SGDLS and CDR2 YYNGEE. V was pared by 2 bases and J by 3 bases, with 6 bases of the junction left unmatched. CDR3 residues: CASSVLAGESYEQYF. CDR3 nucleotides: TGTGCCAGCAGCGTTTTAGCGGGAGAAAGCTACGAGCAGTACTTC.

Note on this clone: A single base separates this from a much larger clone, so it may be a read error. Other DNA sequences in this sample translate to the same CDR3. CDR3 sequence reads: CASSQETQYF. The CDR3 coding sequence is TGTGCCAGCAGTCAGGAGACCCAGTACTTC. This chain connects TRBV11-2 to TRBJ2-5; no clear D. The V gene's germline CDR1 is SGHAT and CDR2 FQNNGV. This CDR3 region has 10 residues. V dropped 6 bases and J dropped 5 bases, with 4 bases sitting between them. The full variable domain, in which reference TRBV11-2 and TRBJ2-5 provide the parts outside the CDR3, is EAGVAQSPRYKIIEKRQSVAFWCNPISGHATLYWYQQILGQGPKLLIQFQNNGVVDDSQLPKDRFSAERLKGVDSTLKIQPAKLEDSAVYLCASSQETQYFGPGTRLLVL.

V gene TRBV2 combines with J gene TRBJ2-1; maybe TRBD1 (6 bases). The germline V and J ends were trimmed by 6 bases and 0 bases, with 15 bases remaining between them. The CDR3 covers 16 residues. Germline V gene sequence: CDR1 SNHLY, CDR2 FYNNEI. CDR3 region: CASSLSGTSSYNEQFF. Written as DNA, the CDR3 is TGTGCCAGCAGCCTATCAGGGACAAGCTCCTACAATGAGCAGTTCTTC.

This clone was observed a handful of times. The chain joins TRBV19 to TRBJ1-4; the match to TRBD1 covers 7 bases. Per the germline V gene, CDR1 is LNHDA and CDR2 is SQIVND (reference sequence). This CDR3 is built from 14 residues. V lost 6 bases, J lost 3 bases, and 4 bases stayed unmatched. CDR3 DNA sequence: TGTGCCAGTAGCAACAGGGGATCTAATGAAAAACTGTTTTTT. It translates to CASSNRGSNEKLFF.

As for this clone: Other DNA sequences in the sample encode the same CDR3. The chain has TRBV6-5 and TRBJ1-1; 7 bases line up with TRBD1. The CDR3 loop spans 14 amino acids. Trimming at V came to 2 bases and at J to 1 base, leaving 1 base not matched to a gene. Germline lookup yields CDR1 MNHEY and CDR2 SVGAGI. CDR3 residues: CASSYRTGNTEAFF. CDR3 nucleotides: TGTGCCAGCAGTTACAGGACAGGGAACACTGAAGCTTTCTTT.

V gene TRBV15 combines with J gene TRBJ1-1; D is perhaps TRBD1 (5 bases). The CDR3 covers 15 residues. The V and J ends lost 5 bases and 11 bases respectively, with 24 bases between them. Germline values: CDR1 LNHNV, CDR2 YYDKDF (reference sequence). As DNA, the CDR3 is TGTGCCACCAGCCCCTCAAAGGTCCTTGGCCGGGGGGCTTTCTTT. It translates to CATSPSKVLGRGAFF.

This clone was found a few times. This chain joins TRBV18 and TRBJ2-1; 8 bases match TRBD1. This CDR3 is built from 14 residues. Germline V gene sequence: CDR1 KGHSH, CDR2 LQKENI. V dropped 3 bases and J dropped 5; count of bases not matched to a gene: 3. CDR3 nucleotide sequence: TGTGCCAGCTCACCTGGACAGGGCGACAATGAGCAGTTCTTC. It is translated as CASSPGQGDNEQFF. Looking up the rest from reference TRBV18 and TRBJ2-1 gives the full variable domain: NAGVMQNPRHLVRRRGQEARLRCSPMKGHSHVYWYRQLPEEGLKFMVYLQKENIIDESGMPKERFSAEFPKEGPSILRIQQVVRGDSAAYFCASSPGQGDNEQFFGPGTRLTVL.

This clone was detected a few times. The chain recombines TRBV5-4 with TRBJ2-5; 7 nucleotides match TRBD1. Trimming removed 4 bases from V and 4 bases from J; junction bases left unmatched: 7. CDR3 length: 14 amino acids. Germline CDR1 SGHNT, CDR2 YYREEE (reference sequence). This CDR3 is CASSNRTGGETQYF. As DNA, the CDR3 is TGTGCCAGCAGCAATAGGACAGGAGGAGAGACCCAGTACTTC.

This clone was seen only a few times. The V gene is TRBV6-5, the J gene TRBJ2-7; possibly TRBD2 for D (5 bases). The CDR3 has 14 residues. Trimming shortened V by 2 bases and J by 5 bases, and 13 bases separated the two germline ends. The germline V gene encodes CDR1 MNHEY and CDR2 SVGAGI. CDR3 sequence (DNA): TGTGCCAGCAGTTACACCGAGGGCCGGAACGAGCAGTACTTC. This translates into CASSYTEGRNEQYF.

The chain is built from TRBV7-9 and TRBJ2-5; 9 bases are shared with TRBD1. V dropped 1 base and J dropped 3; count of bases not matched to a gene: 3. The CDR3 sequence is 15 residues long. CDR1 is SEHNR, CDR2 FQNEAQ, per germline (reference sequence). Here the CDR3 reads CASSLVGQGKETQYF. In nucleotides, the CDR3 is TGTGCCAGCAGCTTAGTGGGACAGGGCAAAGAGACCCAGTACTTC.

The chain employs TRBV7-9 and TRBJ2-5; 7 bases agree with TRBD1. Per germline, CDR1 SEHNR and CDR2 FQNEAQ (reference sequence). The CDR3 sequence is 14 residues long. With 1 base clipped from V and 4 bases from J, the junction kept 3 bases outside the gene matches. The CDR3 bases are TGTGCCAGCAGCTTAGACAGGGGCGGAGAGACCCAGTACTTC. Its protein is CASSLDRGGETQYF.

The V and J genes are TRBV28 and TRBJ2-5; 9 bases fit TRBD1. With V trimmed by 6 bases and J by 1 base, 12 bases remained unmatched. The CDR3 is 17 amino acids. Germline values: CDR1 MDHEN, CDR2 SYDVKM. The CDR3 DNA sequence: TGTGCCAGCAGGCGGACAGGGGTTAGGGGTGGCCAAGAGACCCAGTACTTC. Its translation: CASRRTGVRGGQETQYF.

This clone was seen more than once but under ten times. This chain joins TRBV7-2 and TRBJ2-1; 9 bases map to TRBD2. Germline V CDR1 and CDR2: SGHTA, FQGNSA. J lost 3 bases, V lost 5 bases, and 5 bases had no gene match. The CDR3 extends over 15 amino acids. Written as DNA, the CDR3 is TGTGCCAGCAGCGCTAGCGGGGTCGGCTACAATGAGCAGTTCTTC. Encoded protein: CASSASGVGYNEQFF.

This clone has more than one count but fewer than ten. This rearrangement joins TRBV10-3 to TRBJ2-7; TRBD2 aligns across 14 bases. This CDR3 has 15 residues. CDR1 is ENHRY and CDR2 is SYGVKD in the germline V gene. V lost 4 bases to trimming and J lost 3 bases; unmatched junction nucleotides: 2. The DNA for the CDR3 is TGTGCCATCAGTGCAGGGACTAGCGGGAGCTACGAGCAGTACTTC. It codes for CAISAGTSGSYEQYF.

Comments on this clone: This CDR3 is also generated by other DNA sequences in the sample. The chain combines TRBV29-1 with TRBJ2-6; D remains unclear. The CDR3 contains 14 residues. CDR1 is SQVTM and CDR2 is ANQGSEA in the germline V gene. V was shortened by 4 bases and J by 0 bases, with 7 bases between the two germline ends. In DNA form, the CDR3 reads TGCAGCGTTGGGGCAAGCTCTGGGGCCAACGTCCTGACTTTC. It yields the protein CSVGASSGANVLTF.

The chain combines TRBV4-2 with TRBJ2-5; the D is unclear. Germline V lookup: CDR1 LGHNA, CDR2 YNFKEQ. The V end was cut by 8 bases, the J end by 1 base, with 11 bases between. This CDR3 is 13 amino acids long. The CDR3 sequence: CASSMGFQETQYF. DNA for the CDR3: TGTGCCAGCTCAATGGGCTTCCAAGAGACCCAGTACTTC.

This chain links TRBV30 with TRBJ1-2, with D possibly being TRBD1 (6 bases). V was shortened by 3 bases and J by 3 bases, with 11 bases between the two germline ends. In germline, CDR1 is GTSNPN, CDR2 SVGIG (reference sequence). The CDR3 sequence is 13 residues long. In nucleotides, the CDR3 is TGTGCCTGGAGACAGGGAGGCGACTATGGCTACACCTTC. It codes for CAWRQGGDYGYTF. The full variable domain, in which reference TRBV30 and TRBJ1-2 provide the parts outside the CDR3, is SQTIHQWPATLVQPVGSPLSLECTVEGTSNPNLYWYRQAAGRGLQLLFYSVGIGQISSEVPQNLSASRPQDRQFILSSKKLLLSDSGFYLCAWRQGGDYGYTFGSGTRLTVV.

Only a few counts were recorded for this clone. The rearrangement uses TRBV14 and TRBJ1-4; D unclear. This CDR3 contains 15 residues. Germline CDR1 is SGHDN and CDR2 is FVKESK. Trimming stripped 4 bases from V and 12 bases from J, with 21 bases between. DNA of the CDR3: TGTGCCAGCAGCCTAGCAGGAGGTGGTTCTGTAGAACTGTTTTTT. The encoded protein is CASSLAGGGSVELFF.

With respect to this clone: The junction departs from the called germline gene at one end, perhaps through a read error. This chain joins TRBV7-7 and TRBJ2-5; D remains ambiguous. Looked up from germline, CDR1 is SSHAT and CDR2 is FNYEAQ (reference sequence). This CDR3 spans 13 amino acids. CDR3 sequence: CASSPSLGETQYF. The CDR3 DNA reads as TGTGCTAGCAGCCCGAGCTTGGGAGAGACCCAGTACTTC. Looking up the rest from reference TRBV7-7 and TRBJ2-5 gives the full variable domain: GAGVSQSPRYKVTKRGQDVTLRCDPISSHATLYWYQQALGQGPEFLTYFNYEAQPDKSGLPSDRFSAERPEGSISTLTIQRTEQRDSAMYRCASSPSLGETQYFGPGTRLLVL.

This clone was counted between two and nine times. The chain employs TRBV7-9 and TRBJ2-4; TRBD1 might be the D (6 bases). Germline V gene data show CDR1 as SEHNR and CDR2 as FQNEAQ (reference sequence). V gave up 5 bases and J gave up 6 bases, with 14 bases separating them. The CDR3 spans 14 residues. The CDR3 spells CASSPAPGVNIQYF. The DNA for the CDR3 is TGTGCCAGCAGCCCTGCCCCAGGGGTAAACATTCAGTACTTC.

This clone was observed a handful of times. This chain uses TRBV7-9 with TRBJ2-1; D is uncertain. V was clipped by 11 bases and J by 7 bases, with 15 bases between them. The CDR3 has 12 amino acids. CDR1 and CDR2 (germline): SEHNR, FQNEAQ (reference sequence). Here the CDR3 reads CACSLARNEQFF. Here the CDR3 DNA reads TGTGCCTGCTCGTTGGCCCGGAATGAGCAGTTCTTC.

The chain carries TRBV14 and TRBJ2-3, with 8 nucleotides matching TRBD1. The CDR3 is 15 amino acids. The trim removed 4 bases at V and 4 bases at J, leaving 7 bases unmatched. Germline loops: CDR1 SGHDN, CDR2 FVKESK. CDR3 nucleotide sequence: TGTGCCAGCAGCCGTGGACAGGGAATGGCAGATACGCAGTATTTT. Translation: CASSRGQGMADTQYF. The full variable domain, in which reference TRBV14 and TRBJ2-3 provide the parts outside the CDR3, is EAGVTQFPSHSVIEKGQTVTLRCDPISGHDNLYWYRRVMGKEIKFLLHFVKESKQDESGMPNNRFLAERTGGTYSTLKVQPAELEDSGVYFCASSRGQGMADTQYFGPGTRLTVL.

The rearrangement links TRBV6-5 to TRBJ2-1, with TRBD2 identical over 8 bases. Looked up from germline, CDR1 is MNHEY and CDR2 is SVGAGI. With 6 bases clipped from V and 4 bases from J, the junction kept 8 bases outside the gene matches. The length of the CDR3 is 15 residues. Written as DNA, the CDR3 is TGTGCCAGCAGCGTAGTAGCGGGGATATACAATGAGCAGTTCTTC. Its translation is CASSVVAGIYNEQFF.

This clone was seen a handful of times. The chain links TRBV30 to TRBJ1-3; possible D gene TRBD1, 5 bases. Trimming cost V 5 bases and J 4 bases, with 18 bases left between them. CDR3 length: 15 amino acids. Per germline, CDR1 GTSNPN and CDR2 SVGIG (reference sequence). The CDR3 sequence: CAWSLSTGRGNTIYF. CDR3 in DNA: TGTGCCTGGTCCCTTTCAACAGGAAGGGGAAACACCATATATTTT.